This record looks at one T cell receptor (beta chain) sequence and its context. A single record per CDR3 protein comes from TCRdb applying MiXCR to the RT-PCR reads. The sample records around 200,000 distinct CDR3 sequences, approximately 12% being singletons. This sample is part of a study of response to subunit inactivated influenza vaccine. Per the germline V gene, CDR1 is MNHEY and CDR2 is SVGEGT. The CDR3 contains 13 residues. V lost 9 bases to trimming and J lost 15 bases, with 21 bases between them. These same records also appear under a second study, on T cells expressing NK-cell markers. That work states: The cDNA for TCR beta came from 5'RACE template switching with UMIs. According to the study, TCR beta repertoires originated from sorted CD3+CD56+NKG2C+, CD3+CD56+NKG2C- and CD3+CD56-NKG2C+ T cells. The study sequenced eight donors, seven HCMV-seropositive and one seronegative. About 1.0-7.0% of CD8+ T cells in 6 or 7 donors belonged to dominant NKG2C+ clonotypes. The CD3+CD56-NKG2C+ fraction of a few donors was also led by these clonotypes.

The sequence came from a man aged 50 to 59 who received an inactivated influenza vaccine. This specimen was CD8+ T cells sorted from PBMCs, taken about 13 days after vaccination. V usage is TRBV6-2 or TRBV6-3 and J usage is TRBJ1-6; D is perhaps TRBD1 (5 bases). In DNA form, the CDR3 reads TGTGCCAGGATCTGTCAGGGACCCTCCAGCCTCCACTTT. Translation: CARICQGPSSLHF.